This TCR beta chain appears in the sequencing data of a study of CD8+ T cells in alopecia areata. Study-level results: It was less clear whether patients shared TCRs than it was in mice, possibly because of HLA.

In the case of this clone: Its antigen is unknown. Other DNA sequences in the same sample also yield this CDR3.

The authors extracted RNA and reverse transcribed it into cDNA as the sequencing template. The table came from immunoSEQ multiplex PCR; TCRdb's copy has only in-frame clones and leaves some out. The sample gives around 86,000 clones, about three quarters of which show up once; about 18% is in the top ten. V gave up 3 bases and J gave up 4 bases; unmatched junction bases: 7. The CDR3 extends over 14 amino acids. The V gene's germline CDR1 is GTSNPN and CDR2 SVGIG (reference sequence). Regarding treatment: oral pan-JAK inhibitor, 5-10 mg twice daily. The sample in question was CD8+ T cells sorted from blood, obtained between weeks 43 and 45, from a patient treated with tofacitinib. The receptor comes from a human donor with alopecia areata. V and J are TRBV30 and TRBJ2-7, with 9 bases that match TRBD1. CDR3 nucleotide sequence: TGTGCCTGGAGCGTGGGACAGGGCACTTACGAGCAGTACTTC. This translates into CAWSVGQGTYEQYF.